Listed below are T cell receptor beta chains from one sample, sequenced in a study of T cell responses to AZD1222 COVID-19 vaccine. TCRdb's table, derived via immunoSEQ multiplex PCR, lists solely in-frame clones and lacks some. The sample holds about 180,000 clones; 87% are singletons and the top ten take less than 3%. The sample consisted of peripheral blood, taken on day 0 of AZD1222 vaccination. All receptors derive from an adult in good health. Each CDR3 is given with its conserved first and last residue. A D gene is named only where the DNA matches it firmly. The size field is filled for only some rows; it gives once, few, many or a size class.

j_call,v_call,d_call,clone_size,cdr3_aa,cdr3_nt
TRBJ1-1,TRBV4-1,.,.,CASSQEGWGIEAFF,TGCGCCAGCAGCCAAGAGGGCTGGGGGATTGAAGCTTTCTTT
TRBJ2-1,TRBV24-1,TRBD2,.,CATSDLSGRWNNEQFF,TGTGCCACCAGTGATTTGAGCGGGAGGTGGAACAATGAGCAGTTCTTC
TRBJ2-7,TRBV6-5,.,.,CASPIRNEQYF,TGTGCCAGCCCCATCAGGAACGAGCAGTACTTC
TRBJ1-1,TRBV18,.,.,CASSPTSQTNTEAFF,TGTGCCAGCTCACCCACCTCACAGACGAACACTGAAGCTTTCTTT
TRBJ2-7,TRBV4-2,TRBD2,.,CASGVGTSESYEQYF,TGTGCCAGCGGGGTTGGGACTAGCGAATCCTACGAGCAGTACTTC
TRBJ2-7,TRBV9,.,.,CASSVEDHYEQYF,TGTGCCAGCAGCGTAGAGGACCACTACGAGCAGTACTTC
TRBJ1-1,TRBV7-8,.,.,CASSGTGPKNTEAFF,TGTGCCAGCAGCGGTACAGGCCCCAAGAACACTGAAGCTTTCTTT
TRBJ1-1,TRBV2,TRBD1,.,CASSEGGTGATNTEAFF,TGTGCCAGCAGTGAAGGGGGGACAGGGGCCACGAACACTGAAGCTTTCTTT
TRBJ2-5,TRBV18,.,.,CASSPPVEETQYF,TGTGCCAGCTCACCACCTGTGGAAGAGACCCAGTACTTC
TRBJ2-1,TRBV5-1,TRBD2,many,CASSIGTSDEQFF,TGCGCCAGCAGCATCGGGACTAGCGATGAGCAGTTCTTC
TRBJ2-3,TRBV6-5,.,once,CASRDWGTDTQYF,TGTGCCAGCAGGGACTGGGGCACAGATACGCAGTATTTT
TRBJ1-1,TRBV5-4,.,once,CASSPRSQGMGNTEAFF,TGTGCCAGCAGCCCCCGGAGTCAGGGAATGGGGAACACTGAAGCTTTCTTT
TRBJ2-7,TRBV9,TRBD1,.,CASSVDKGQGEYEQYF,TGTGCCAGCAGCGTAGATAAGGGACAGGGGGAATACGAGCAGTACTTC
TRBJ2-2,TRBV16,.,.,CASSPRTALTGELFF,TGTGCCAGCAGCCCAAGGACAGCTCTAACCGGGGAGCTGTTTTTT
TRBJ1-2,TRBV6-5,TRBD1,.,CASSSTTGQGAGYTF,TGTGCCAGCAGCTCTACTACCGGACAGGGGGCGGGCTACACCTTC
TRBJ2-1,TRBV12-3/TRBV12-4,.,.,CASRDSGYGEQFF,TGTGCCAGCAGAGATTCAGGGTATGGTGAGCAGTTCTTC
TRBJ2-5,TRBV6-5,.,.,CASSYDAKRTQYF,TGTGCCAGCAGTTACGACGCCAAGCGAACCCAGTACTTC
TRBJ2-7,TRBV4-2,.,.,CASSQDGGNEQYF,TGTGCCAGCAGCCAAGACGGCGGGAACGAGCAGTACTTC
TRBJ1-1,TRBV19,.,.,CASSIVGGAVREAFF,TGTGCCAGTAGTATAGTAGGTGGAGCGGTCAGGGAAGCTTTCTTT
TRBJ2-5,TRBV7-3,TRBD2,.,CASSLVAGDETQYF,TGTGCCAGCAGCTTGGTAGCGGGAGACGAGACCCAGTACTTC
TRBJ1-3,TRBV6-4,.,.,CATSGYLISGNTIYF,TGTGCCACTAGCGGATACTTGATCTCTGGAAACACCATATATTTT
TRBJ2-1,TRBV5-1,.,.,CASSYGSVSYNEQFF,TGCGCCAGCAGCTATGGGAGCGTCTCCTACAATGAGCAGTTCTTC
TRBJ1-5,TRBV7-5,.,.,CVRSLAGVPRGPQHF,TGTGTCAGAAGCCTAGCGGGGGTTCCAAGGGGGCCCCAGCATTTT